This T cell receptor (beta chain) is from a study of shared clonotypes between healthy human individuals. About the study: Donor ages ranged 18 to 49 years: a couple of women, a few men. Study findings and constraints: Tissues were not sampled, only blood, and their repertoires likely differ.

Original analysis: Because ImmunoSEQ provided only junction sequences with no quality scores, the filtering differed. The data were produced by immunoSEQ multiplex PCR, yet TCRdb's version contains in-frame clones alone and is incomplete. That table gives V, J and clone size, and the DNA gave D and trimming. The table lists 90,000 to 100,000 clones, approximately 51% of them singletons, with around 16% in the top ten. V lost 3 bases and J lost 7; bases outside the gene matches: 11. The CDR3 is 16 amino acids. CDR1 and CDR2 (germline): SGHTA, FQGNSA. This clone has a count of ten or more. Its antigen is currently unknown. About 100 million PBMCs were counted before genomic DNA extraction.

The sequence came from a woman between 40 and 55 years old in good health. Some clones in this sample may be carry-over from other donors' samples. Material for sequencing was PBMCs. The chain carries TRBV7-2 and TRBJ2-7, with TRBD2 identical over 11 bases. The CDR3 loop reads CASSLGSGRAVGEQYF. The CDR3 nucleotides are TGTGCCAGCAGCTTGGGTAGCGGGAGGGCCGTAGGTGAGCAGTACTTC.